This T cell receptor beta chain was profiled in a study of blood T cell repertoires in COVID-19 (dated by TCRdb to the early 2020s). At the level of the whole study: Collaborator samples came from the United States, Italy and Spain and covered acute and convalescent phases of COVID-19. The prospective study material was composed of cDNA or gDNA derived from T cells, B-cell-depleted T cells, or PBMCs. Subjects who had been exposed to COVID-19, were actively infected with it, or had recovered from it provided the deeply sampled blood TCRbeta repertoires that made up the dataset. A freely available public database, intended as a resource for researchers studying the immune response to SARS-CoV-2, is where the repertoires were released. Samples came from the ongoing ImmuneRACE study (first 160 participants) plus 1,254 subjects from 6 global collaborators. The sample metadata nearly always contained a de-identified subject ID, COVID-19 status, age in years and sex. Where HLA class I and class II types were available, the types were taken from metadata supplied by the sample provider, not from assay-based typing. Study-wide conclusions, independent of this receptor: The amount of clinical and demographic metadata varied by source and participant and was provided uncurated.

TCRbeta CDR3 regions were amplified from genomic DNA using the immunoSEQ Assay, a bias-controlled multiplex PCR. Per the original workflow: The number of nucleated cells in each sample was estimated from the amplification of reference gene primers within the assay. To quantify the absolute abundance of each unique TCRbeta CDR3 rearrangement, sequence reads were collapsed and filtered. For each sample, productive Simpson clonality was calculated by taking the square root of Simpson's diversity index across productive rearrangements. In its TCRdb copy, this immuneACCESS table keeps in-frame sequences only and misses some clones. Where compared with another copy, unresolved V genes explain less than half of these, and the others have no known cause. Clone size and V and J calls were adopted from that table, with D and trimming inferred from the DNA. The sample table records about 200,000 clones; over 75% of these occur just once. The leading ten clones occupy around 2.8% of the sample.

To note about this clone: Its cognate antigen has yet to be identified. No qualities accompany the bases; no much larger clone lies one base away.

The collaborating institutions used their own protocols to collect whole blood in K2EDTA tubes. Collaborator samples were shipped for TCRbeta analysis as frozen whole blood, isolated PBMCs, or DNA extracted from either sample type. The junction carries 17 bases between V and J, which are trimmed by 1 base and 2 bases respectively. The CDR3 spans 18 residues, from the cysteine through the phenylalanine. Left in the record is the CDR3 DNA by itself, 54 bases read in frame from the first base. The germline V gene encodes CDR1 LGHDT and CDR2 YNNKEL (reference sequence). The chain was built from TRBV3-1 (or the pseudogene TRBV3-2) and TRBJ2-2; no confident D gene assignment can be made. The clonotype comes from a woman aged 80 or over with active or convalescent COVID-19. Sequencing used peripheral blood. The nucleotide sequence reads TGTGCCAGCAGCCAAGGTCTGAGGTTGGGTCGTAACACCGGGGAGCTGTTTTTT. Translated, it gives CASSQGLRLGRNTGELFF.